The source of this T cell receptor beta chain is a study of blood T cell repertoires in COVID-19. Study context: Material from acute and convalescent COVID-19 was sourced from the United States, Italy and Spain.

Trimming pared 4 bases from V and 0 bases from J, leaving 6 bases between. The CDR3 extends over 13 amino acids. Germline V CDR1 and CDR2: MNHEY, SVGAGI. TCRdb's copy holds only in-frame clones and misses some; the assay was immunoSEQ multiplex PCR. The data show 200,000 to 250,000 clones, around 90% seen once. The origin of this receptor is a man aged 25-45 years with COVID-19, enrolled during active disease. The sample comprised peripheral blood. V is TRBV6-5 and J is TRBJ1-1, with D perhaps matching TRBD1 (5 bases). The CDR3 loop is CASSLQVNTEAFF. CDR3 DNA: TGTGCCAGCAGTTTACAGGTGAACACTGAAGCTTTCTTT.